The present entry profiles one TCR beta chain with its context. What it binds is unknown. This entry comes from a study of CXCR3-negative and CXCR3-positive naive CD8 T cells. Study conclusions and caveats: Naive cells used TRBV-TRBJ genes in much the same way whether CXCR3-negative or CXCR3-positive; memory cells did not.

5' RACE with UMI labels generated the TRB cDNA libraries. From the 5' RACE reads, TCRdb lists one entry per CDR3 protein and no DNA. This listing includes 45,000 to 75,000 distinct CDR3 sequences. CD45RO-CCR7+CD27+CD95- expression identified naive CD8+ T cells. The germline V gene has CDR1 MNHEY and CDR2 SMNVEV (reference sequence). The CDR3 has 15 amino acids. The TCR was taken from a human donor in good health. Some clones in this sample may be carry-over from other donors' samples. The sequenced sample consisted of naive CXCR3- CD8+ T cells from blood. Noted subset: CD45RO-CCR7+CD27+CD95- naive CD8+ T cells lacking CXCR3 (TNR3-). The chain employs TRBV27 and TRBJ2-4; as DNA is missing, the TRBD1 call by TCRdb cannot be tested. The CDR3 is CASSPVRTGDGIQYF.